In this sample, the clone carrying this T cell receptor beta chain turned up once. The CDR3 is made up of 15 amino acids. Germline V lookup: CDR1 SNHLY, CDR2 FYNNEI. V was shortened by 6 bases and J by 2 bases, with 14 bases between the two germline ends. The data were obtained in a study of blood T cell repertoires in COVID-19. Study background: Donors in the United States, Italy and Spain gave samples during acute or convalescent COVID-19.

TCRdb keeps only in-frame clones here, not all; method: immunoSEQ multiplex PCR. The table lists fewer than 400,000 clones, 70% to 90% of them singletons, with about 3% in the top ten. The chain couples TRBV2 to TRBJ1-5; TRBD1 might be the D (6 bases). Specimen: peripheral blood. The TCR comes from a human donor in a cohort sampled during active COVID-19. The chain's CDR3 is CASSQGLRGNQPQHF. The CDR3 DNA reads TGTGCCAGCAGCCAGGGGTTGAGGGGCAATCAGCCCCAGCATTTT.